These 9 T cell receptor beta chains were all obtained from the same sample, sequenced in a study of metastatic and nonmetastatic thyroid tumors (dated by TCRdb to the early 2020s). The method was PCR. The run used an Illumina HiSeq 4000. The public reads were reanalyzed by TCRdb: fastp trimming at Q25, MiXCR alignment, in-frame beta chains only. Within this sample are 11,000 to 15,000 clones, with around 25% of them counted one time only. Clones ranked in the top ten supply over 9.5% of the sample. Before undergoing thyroid surgery, none of the patients had been given any kind of treatment. Material: tumor tissue. These receptors were obtained from a female donor with papillary thyroid cancer or a benign thyroid nodule (not recorded which). Some clones in this sample may be carry-over from other donors' samples.

V and J are TRBV20-1 and TRBJ1-1; TRBD1 matches 9 bases. From germline, CDR1 is DFQATT and CDR2 SNEGSKA (reference sequence). The CDR3 consists of 19 residues. V lost 0 bases to trimming and J lost 0 bases; unmatched junction nucleotides: 14. Here the CDR3 reads CSARDLWGQGSGMNTEAFF. For the CDR3, the DNA is TGCAGTGCTAGAGATCTATGGGGACAGGGCTCAGGGATGAACACTGAAGCTTTCTTT.

This clone is deemed large. The chain combines TRBV27 with TRBJ2-7; 7 bases match TRBD2. The CDR3 extends over 13 amino acids. J lost 3 bases, V lost 5 bases, and 4 bases had no gene match. In germline, CDR1 is MNHEY, CDR2 SMNVEV (reference sequence). In DNA, the CDR3 is TGTGCCAGCAGTCCGGGACTACGCTACGAGCAGTACTTC. This gives the protein CASSPGLRYEQYF.

This clone occurred many times. The chain is built from TRBV3-1 and TRBJ2-7; D possibly corresponds to TRBD1 (6 bases). The CDR3 consists of 14 residues. CDR1 and CDR2 from the germline V gene are LGHDT and YNNKEL (reference sequence). V lost 4 bases, J lost 5 bases, and 15 bases lay in between. Written as DNA, the CDR3 is TGTGCCAGCAGCCCCAGGGGCTTTACTGACGAGCAGTACTTC. Amino acid sequence: CASSPRGFTDEQYF.

This clone was seen a few times. The chain combines TRBV6-6 with TRBJ2-2, with 7 positions matching TRBD1. This CDR3 is built from 16 residues. Per germline, CDR1 MNHNY and CDR2 SVGAGI (reference sequence). The trim removed 2 bases at V and 2 bases at J, leaving 5 bases unmatched. The CDR3 reads CASSYPGTVNTGELFF. The CDR3 DNA sequence: TGTGCCAGCAGTTACCCGGGGACAGTCAACACCGGGGAGCTGTTTTTT.

In its sample, this clone is medium-sized. The genes are TRBV6-1 and TRBJ2-7, with a possible D match to TRBD1 (6 bases). CDR1 and CDR2 (germline): MNHNS, SASEGT. V shed 7 bases and J shed 5 bases, with 15 bases lying between them. The CDR3 spans 13 residues. CDR3 sequence reads: CASTKGEYNEQYF. In DNA, the CDR3 is TGTGCCAGCACAAAGGGGGAATACAACGAGCAGTACTTC.

At least ten counts were recorded for this clone. The rearrangement links TRBV7-9 to TRBJ1-1; D may be TRBD1 (5 bases). Germline V gives CDR1 SEHNR, CDR2 FQNEAQ (reference sequence). The CDR3 is 15 amino acids. Trimming shortened V by 1 base and J by 4 bases, and 13 bases separated the two germline ends. The CDR3 here is CASSLGAGEFTEAFF. CDR3 sequence (DNA): TGTGCCAGCAGCTTAGGGGCGGGGGAATTCACTGAAGCTTTCTTT.

The chain links TRBV3-1 to TRBJ2-7; 7 bases match TRBD2. The V and J ends lost 4 bases and 3 bases, in that order; junction bases with no gene match: 0. The CDR3 spans 12 residues. The germline gives CDR1 LGHDT, CDR2 YNNKEL (reference sequence). The CDR3 protein is CASSPGGYEQYF. The CDR3 region has the DNA TGTGCCAGCAGCCCGGGGGGCTACGAGCAGTACTTC.

This CDR3 reads CSARGLAGAQGDTGELFF. The CDR3 DNA follows: TGCAGTGCTCGAGGACTAGCGGGGGCCCAGGGAGACACCGGGGAGCTGTTTTTT. The chain is built from TRBV20-1 and TRBJ2-2, with 13 bases lining up with TRBD2. The length of the CDR3 is 18 residues. Germline-derived CDR1 and CDR2 are DFQATT and SNEGSKA (reference sequence). With 5 bases clipped from V and 3 bases from J, the junction kept 12 bases outside the gene matches.

This chain connects TRBV4-1 to TRBJ1-2; D possibly corresponds to TRBD1 (5 bases). This CDR3 has 14 amino acids. Looked up from germline, CDR1 is MGHRA and CDR2 is YSYEKL. Deletions cut 1 base from V and 8 bases from J, with 14 bases between. CDR3 in amino acids: CASSQAGPKGGYTF. CDR3 DNA sequence: TGCGCCAGCAGCCAAGCGGGGCCCAAAGGGGGCTACACCTTC.